This TCR beta chain emerged from a study of T-cell memory formation after mild COVID-19. Study results and caveats: There was a balanced CD4/CD8 profile in clones contracting day 15 to 85, and later expanders leaned CD4+.

With regard to this clonotype: Its antigen is as yet unknown.

TCRdb passed the 5' RACE reads through MiXCR, listing each CDR3 protein once. The sample records a few hundred thousand distinct CDR3 sequences, 15% to 20% being singletons. The sequenced sample consisted of PBMCs or a T cell subset sorted from them (not recorded which). The receptor was derived from a man between 18 and 35 years old who had mild COVID-19 (a few samples of this study predate the infection). Cell type and time point are not known.

The CDR3, as DNA: TGCGCCAGCAGCTTGGAGGGTTCGGACGAGCAGTACTTC. It specifies CASSLEGSDEQYF. The chain uses TRBV5-1 and TRBJ2-7; D not resolved. The germline V gene has CDR1 SGHRS and CDR2 YFSETQ. The ends were cut back, 0 bases at V and 5 bases at J, with 9 bases in the middle. This CDR3 has 13 residues.